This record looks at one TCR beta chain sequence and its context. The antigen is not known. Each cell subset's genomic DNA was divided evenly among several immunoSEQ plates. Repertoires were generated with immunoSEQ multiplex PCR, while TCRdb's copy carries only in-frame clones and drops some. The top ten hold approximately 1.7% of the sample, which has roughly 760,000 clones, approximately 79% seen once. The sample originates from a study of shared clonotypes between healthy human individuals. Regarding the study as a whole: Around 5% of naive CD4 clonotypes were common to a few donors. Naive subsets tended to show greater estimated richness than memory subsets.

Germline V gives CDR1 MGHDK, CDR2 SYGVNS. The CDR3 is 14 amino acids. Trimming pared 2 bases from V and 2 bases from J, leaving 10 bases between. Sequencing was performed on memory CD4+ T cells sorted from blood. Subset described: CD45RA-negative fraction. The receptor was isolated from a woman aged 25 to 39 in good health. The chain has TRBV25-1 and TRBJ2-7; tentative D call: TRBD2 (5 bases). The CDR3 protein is CASSEEGGTYEQYF. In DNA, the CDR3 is TGTGCCAGCAGTGAAGAGGGCGGTACCTACGAGCAGTACTTC.